These T cell receptor beta chains were read from a single sample in a study of cytomegalovirus exposure and HLA in healthy donors. Profiling relied on immunoSEQ multiplex PCR, and the TCRdb table lists in-frame clones only, not all of them. The repertoire holds about 160,000 clones, with around 79% as singletons. The sequenced sample was PBMCs. The source of these receptors is a man in his forties or fifties in good health and CMV-seronegative. The CDR3 runs from the conserved cysteine through the conserved F or W.

V gene: TRBV5-1
J gene: TRBJ2-7
CDR3 protein: CASSLTSGVYEQYF

V gene: TRBV28
J gene: TRBJ2-7
CDR3 protein: CASSSTGQGMTYEQYF

V gene: TRBV5-6
J gene: TRBJ2-7
CDR3 protein: CASSGTSGDEQYF

V gene: TRBV15
J gene: TRBJ1-1
CDR3 protein: CATSGGGGAGAEAFF

V gene: TRBV2
J gene: TRBJ2-1
CDR3 protein: CASSLDRDNEQFF

V gene: TRBV4-3
J gene: TRBJ2-5
CDR3 protein: CASSPVGGEDETQYF

V gene: TRBV6-4
J gene: TRBJ1-2
CDR3 protein: CASSDPEEGYTF

V gene: TRBV9
J gene: TRBJ1-1
CDR3 protein: CASSVAGGPEAFF

V gene: TRBV27
J gene: TRBJ1-1
CDR3 protein: CASSHRGVWTEAFF

V gene: TRBV4-1
J gene: TRBJ1-3
CDR3 protein: CASRDRTGDLGNTIYF

V gene: TRBV5-4
J gene: TRBJ1-2
CDR3 protein: CASSHRIYGYTF

V gene: TRBV7-3
J gene: TRBJ2-2
CDR3 protein: CASTKGGQGATGELFF

V gene: TRBV27
J gene: TRBJ1-5
CDR3 protein: CASRPPGGWNQPQHF

V gene: TRBV7-6
J gene: TRBJ2-7
CDR3 protein: CASSPGSYEQYF

V gene: TRBV11-2
J gene: TRBJ2-2
CDR3 protein: CASSSDTLNTGELFF

V gene: TRBV19
J gene: TRBJ2-7
CDR3 protein: CASSLTQGAFYEQYF

V gene: TRBV13
J gene: TRBJ1-6
CDR3 protein: CASSYLPTENSPLHF

V gene: TRBV2
J gene: TRBJ2-2
CDR3 protein: CASRGTSGGTGELFF

V gene: TRBV2
J gene: TRBJ2-5
CDR3 protein: CASSDPKMETQYF

V gene: TRBV30
J gene: TRBJ2-5
CDR3 protein: CAWTPGGETQYF